The 21 T cell receptor beta chains given below trace back to one sample, sequenced in a study of identical twins. TCRdb processed the 5' RACE reads anew with MiXCR; each CDR3 protein has one entry. Of about 900,000 distinct CDR3 sequences listed, roughly an eighth were seen once; the top ten hold around 1.5%. The same data also contributed to another study, on yellow fever vaccine responses in identical twins.

Sequenced input: PBMCs. These receptors came from a woman younger than 35 in good health.

The chain couples TRBV28 to TRBJ2-1, with 8 nucleotides matching TRBD2. The CDR3 has 19 amino acids. Per the germline V gene, CDR1 is MDHEN and CDR2 is SYDVKM. The V and J ends lost 7 bases and 0 bases, in that order; junction bases with no gene match: 17. As DNA, the CDR3 is TGTGCCAGCACCCTTCGGTGGGGCGGGAGGCGCAGCTCCTACAATGAGCAGTTCTTC. This sequence encodes CASTLRWGGRRSSYNEQFF.

The CDR3 sequence: CASSFALAVQETQYF. The CDR3, as DNA: TGTGCCAGCAGTTTCGCACTAGCGGTGCAAGAGACCCAGTACTTC. The rearrangement joins TRBV28 to TRBJ2-5, with TRBD2 matching over 8 bases. CDR1 MDHEN and CDR2 SYDVKM come from the germline V gene. The CDR3 loop spans 15 amino acids. The ends lost 3 bases at V and 2 bases at J; junction bases unmatched: 5.

This clonotype was detected many times. V usage is TRBV12-3 or TRBV12-4 and J usage is TRBJ1-5; maybe TRBD1 (5 bases). Trimming pared 3 bases from V and 6 bases from J, leaving 12 bases between. This CDR3 has 14 amino acids. This CDR3 is CASSLVGRGQPQHF. In DNA form, the CDR3 reads TGTGCCAGCAGTTTGGTGGGAAGGGGTCAGCCCCAGCATTTT.

The table lists this clonotype with a few counts. The chain recombines TRBV18 with TRBJ2-1; 11 bases are a match to TRBD2. Germline V gene data show CDR1 as KGHSH and CDR2 as LQKENI. The CDR3 spans 17 residues. After removal of 1 base from V and 3 bases from J, the junction contained 5 bases not matched to a gene. As DNA, the CDR3 is TGTGCCAGCTCACCACTCTCGGGACTAGCGGTCTACAATGAGCAGTTCTTC. Protein sequence: CASSPLSGLAVYNEQFF.

This rearrangement joins TRBV12-3 or TRBV12-4 to TRBJ2-7; TRBD2 aligns across 14 bases. The CDR3 sequence is 18 residues long. V lost 5 bases, J lost 4 bases, and 13 bases stayed unmatched. The CDR3 is CASSLWGSGTSGSYEQYF. CDR3 in DNA: TGTGCCAGCAGTCTCTGGGGTTCAGGGACTAGCGGGAGTTACGAGCAGTACTTC.

The sample holds a few counts of this clonotype. This rearrangement joins TRBV5-6 to TRBJ2-5, with 7 bases lining up with TRBD2. There are 15 residues in the CDR3. The V gene end was trimmed by 4 bases and the J gene end by 0 bases; junction bases not matched to a gene: 6. CDR1 SGHDT and CDR2 YYEEEE come from the germline V gene. This CDR3 reads CASSIAGTNQETQYF. As DNA, the CDR3 is TGTGCCAGCAGCATCGCCGGGACTAACCAAGAGACCCAGTACTTC. The whole variable domain, filled in from reference TRBV5-6 and TRBJ2-5, reads DAGVTQSPTHLIKTRGQQVTLRCSPKSGHDTVSWYQQALGQGPQFIFQYYEEEERQRGNFPDRFSGHQFPNYSSELNVNALLLGDSALYLCASSIAGTNQETQYFGPGTRLLVL.

This clonotype appeared a few times. The V and J genes are TRBV24-1 and TRBJ1-1; TRBD1 might be the D (6 bases). Germline V gene lookup returns CDR1 KGHDR and CDR2 SFDVKD. There are 12 residues in the CDR3. V lost 4 bases to trimming and J lost 7 bases, with 9 bases between them. CDR3 DNA sequence: TGTGCCACCAGTGAGCAGGGGAATGAAGCTTTCTTT. The encoded protein is CATSEQGNEAFF.

This clonotype was detected only a few times. V usage is TRBV6-1 and J usage is TRBJ1-5, with 7 bases that match TRBD1. The trim removed 3 bases at V and 6 bases at J, leaving 8 bases unmatched. The CDR3 sequence is 15 residues long. Germline values: CDR1 MNHNS, CDR2 SASEGT. The CDR3 DNA is TGTGCCAGCAGTGACCTACTACAGGGGCCTCAGCCCCAGCATTTT. Protein: CASSDLLQGPQPQHF.

This clonotype was recorded many times. The chain couples TRBV4-1 to TRBJ2-7, with D unresolved. Trimming removed 0 bases from V and 3 bases from J, with 9 bases in between. The CDR3 covers 14 residues. Germline CDR1 reads MGHRA; CDR2 reads YSYEKL. CDR3 coding DNA: TGCGCCAGCAGCCAAGATGCACCAGACTACGAGCAGTACTTC. It yields the protein CASSQDAPDYEQYF.

The chain couples TRBV2 to TRBJ2-6, with no clear D. Trimming removed 7 bases at V and 2 bases at J, with 6 bases between. Germline CDR1 reads SNHLY; CDR2 reads FYNNEI. This CDR3 region has 13 residues. In DNA form, the CDR3 reads TGTGCCAGCAAGTCTCCTGGGGCCAACGTCCTGACTTTC. Translation: CASKSPGANVLTF.

This clonotype was observed many times. This sequence joins TRBV29-1 and TRBJ2-7, with D possibly matching TRBD1 (5 bases). V was clipped by 7 bases and J by 5 bases, with 12 bases between them. The CDR3 consists of 11 residues. Germline CDR1 SQVTM, CDR2 ANQGSEA. The CDR3 DNA reads as TGCAGCGGGAAAATACAGGACGAGCAGTACGTC. The encoded protein is CSGKIQDEQYV.

Many counts were recorded for this clonotype. This chain links TRBV12-3 or TRBV12-4 with TRBJ2-2; the D gene is possibly TRBD2 (5 bases). The CDR3 has 14 amino acids. V was shortened by 5 bases and J by 1 base, with 8 bases between the two germline ends. In DNA form, the CDR3 reads TGTGCCAGCAGTGCAGGAGGGAACACCGGGGAGCTGTTTTTT. It codes for CASSAGGNTGELFF.

The rearrangement uses TRBV3-1 and TRBJ2-1; 9 bases line up with TRBD2. Trimming removed 0 bases from V and 4 bases from J; junction bases left unmatched: 10. Germline V gives CDR1 LGHDT, CDR2 YNNKEL (reference sequence). There are 18 residues in the CDR3. The CDR3 spells CASSQDPRLAALYNEQFF. The CDR3 DNA sequence: TGTGCCAGCAGCCAAGATCCCCGACTAGCGGCCTTATACAATGAGCAGTTCTTC.

The chain carries TRBV5-1 and TRBJ1-1; TRBD1 agrees at 10 bases. Germline CDR1 SGHRS, CDR2 YFSETQ. The J segment lost 7 bases and the V segment lost 4 bases, leaving 4 bases of the junction unmatched. This CDR3 region has 13 residues. For the CDR3, the DNA is TGCGCCAGCAGCCGAGGACAGGGGGTTGAAGCTTTCTTT. Residues: CASSRGQGVEAFF.

The CDR3 spells CASSRDGLAGFSYEQYV. The CDR3 bases are TGTGCCAGCTCACGAGACGGACTAGCGGGGTTCTCCTACGAGCAGTACGTC. This chain joins TRBV18 and TRBJ2-7, with 12 positions matching TRBD2. V lost 4 bases, J lost 0 bases, and 7 bases stayed unmatched. Looked up from germline, CDR1 is KGHSH and CDR2 is LQKENI. The CDR3 has 17 residues.

This clonotype has only a few counts. This rearrangement joins TRBV7-2 to TRBJ2-7; TRBD1 agrees at 9 bases. This CDR3 is built from 16 residues. CDR1 SGHTA and CDR2 FQGNSA come from the germline V gene. Trimming cost V 5 bases and J 3 bases; bases outside gene matches: 11. Here the CDR3 reads CASSHYRDREGYEQYV. The CDR3 coding sequence is TGTGCCAGCAGCCATTACCGGGACAGGGAAGGCTACGAGCAGTACGTC.

This chain uses TRBV5-1 with TRBJ2-1; 8 positions match TRBD2. The ends lost 4 bases at V and 8 bases at J; junction bases unmatched: 11. Germline CDR1 reads SGHRS; CDR2 reads YFSETQ. The CDR3 sequence is 15 residues long. The DNA of the CDR3 is TGCGCCAGCAGCCGAAGGACTAGCCCGTCCGATGAGCAGTTCTTC. Its translation: CASSRRTSPSDEQFF.

This clonotype was seen a handful of times. The V and J genes are TRBV12-3 or TRBV12-4 and TRBJ2-4; TRBD1 might be the D (5 bases). The ends were cut back, 1 base at V and 1 base at J, with 8 bases in the middle. The CDR3 consists of 15 residues. CDR3 protein: CASSLVPGAKNIQYF. The CDR3 coding sequence is TGTGCCAGCAGTTTAGTTCCAGGGGCCAAAAACATTCAGTACTTC.

The gene calls are TRBV9 and TRBJ1-2; D not certain. Trimming pared 5 bases from V and 8 bases from J, leaving 13 bases between. The CDR3 runs to 12 residues. CDR1 is SGDLS, CDR2 YYNGEE, per germline. CDR3 in DNA: TGTGCCAGCAGTGACGCGACGGACGGCTACACCTTC. It specifies CASSDATDGYTF.

This clonotype has only a few counts. This chain connects TRBV15 to TRBJ2-5; 9 nucleotides match TRBD2. Germline V CDR1 and CDR2: LNHNV, YYDKDF (reference sequence). The CDR3 loop spans 15 amino acids. With 0 bases clipped from V and 5 bases from J, the junction kept 4 bases outside the gene matches. CDR3 in DNA: TGTGCCACCAGCAGAGAGGCTAGCGGGGCTGAGACCCAGTACTTC. Its translation is CATSREASGAETQYF. The whole variable domain, remainder taken from reference TRBV15 and TRBJ2-5, is DAMVIQNPRYQVTQFGKPVTLSCSQTLNHNVMYWYQQKSSQAPKLLFHYYDKDFNNEADTPDNFQSRRPNTSFCFLDIRSPGLGDTAMYLCATSREASGAETQYFGPGTRLLVL.

This clonotype appeared a few times. This chain joins TRBV24-1 and TRBJ2-2, with a weak D call TRBD1 (6 bases). The germline gives CDR1 KGHDR, CDR2 SFDVKD. Between the trimmed V and J ends, which lost 3 bases and 3 bases, there was a span of 16 bases. This CDR3 region has 17 residues. DNA of the CDR3: TGTGCCACCAGTGATCCCGACCGGGACACCGACACCGGGGAGCTGTTTTTT. Its translation is CATSDPDRDTDTGELFF.